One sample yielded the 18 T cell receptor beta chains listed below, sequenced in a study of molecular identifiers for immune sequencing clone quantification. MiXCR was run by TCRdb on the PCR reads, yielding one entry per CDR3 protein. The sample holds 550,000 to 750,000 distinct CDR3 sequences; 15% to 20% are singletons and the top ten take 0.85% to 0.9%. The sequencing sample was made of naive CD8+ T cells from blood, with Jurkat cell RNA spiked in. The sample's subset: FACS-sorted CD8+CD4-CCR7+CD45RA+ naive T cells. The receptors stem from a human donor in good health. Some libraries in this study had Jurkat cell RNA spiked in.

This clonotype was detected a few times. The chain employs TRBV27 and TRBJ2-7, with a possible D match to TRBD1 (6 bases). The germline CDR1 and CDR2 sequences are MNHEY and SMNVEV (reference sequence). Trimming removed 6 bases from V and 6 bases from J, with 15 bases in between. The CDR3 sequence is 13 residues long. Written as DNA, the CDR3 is TGTGCCAGCAGCCTCGGACAGTTCGGCGAGCAGTACTTC. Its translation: CASSLGQFGEQYF.

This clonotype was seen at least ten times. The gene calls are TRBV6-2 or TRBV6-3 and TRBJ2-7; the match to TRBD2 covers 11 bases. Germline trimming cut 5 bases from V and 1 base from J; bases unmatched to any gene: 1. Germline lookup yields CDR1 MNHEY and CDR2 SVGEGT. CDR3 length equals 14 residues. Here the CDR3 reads CASSVAGGSYEQYF. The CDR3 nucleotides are TGTGCCAGCAGTGTAGCGGGAGGGTCCTACGAGCAGTACTTC.

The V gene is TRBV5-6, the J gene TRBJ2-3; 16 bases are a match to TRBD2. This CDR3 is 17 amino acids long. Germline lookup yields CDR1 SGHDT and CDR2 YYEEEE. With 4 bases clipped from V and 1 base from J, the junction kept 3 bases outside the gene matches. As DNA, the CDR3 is TGTGCCAGCAGCGAAGGGACTAGCGGGGGGGGCACAGATACGCAGTATTTT. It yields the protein CASSEGTSGGGTDTQYF.

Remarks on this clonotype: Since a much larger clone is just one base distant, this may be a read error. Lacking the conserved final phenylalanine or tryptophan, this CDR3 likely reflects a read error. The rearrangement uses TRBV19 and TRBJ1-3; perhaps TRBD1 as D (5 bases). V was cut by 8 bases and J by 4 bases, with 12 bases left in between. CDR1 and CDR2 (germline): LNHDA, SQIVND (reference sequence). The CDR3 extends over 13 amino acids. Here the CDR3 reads CASWGRRGNTIYL. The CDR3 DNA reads TGTGCCAGTTGGGGCAGGAGAGGAAACACCATATATCTT.

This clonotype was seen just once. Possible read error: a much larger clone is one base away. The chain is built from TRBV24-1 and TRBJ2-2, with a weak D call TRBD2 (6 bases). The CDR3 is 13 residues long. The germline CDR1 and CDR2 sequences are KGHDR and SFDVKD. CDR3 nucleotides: TGTGCCACCCAGTCTCCAAACACCGGGGGGCTGTTTTTT. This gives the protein CATQSPNTGGLFF.

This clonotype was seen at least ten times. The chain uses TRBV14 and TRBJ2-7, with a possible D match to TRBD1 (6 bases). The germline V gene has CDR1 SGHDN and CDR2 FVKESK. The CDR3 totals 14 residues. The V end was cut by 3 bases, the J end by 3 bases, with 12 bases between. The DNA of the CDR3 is TGTGCCAGCAGCCAGGTGACAGGCCTCTACGAGCAGTACTTC. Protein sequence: CASSQVTGLYEQYF.

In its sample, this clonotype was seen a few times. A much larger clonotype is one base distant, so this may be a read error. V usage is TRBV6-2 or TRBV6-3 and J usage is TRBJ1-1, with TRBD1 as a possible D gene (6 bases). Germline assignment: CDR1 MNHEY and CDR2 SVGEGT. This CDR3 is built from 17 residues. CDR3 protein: CACSPSGGWFGNTEAFF. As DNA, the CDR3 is TGTGCCTGCAGTCCCTCCGGGGGCTGGTTTGGGAACACTGAAGCTTTCTTT.

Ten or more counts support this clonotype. CDR3 nucleotides: TGTGCCAGCAGATCAGGGGACTATGGCTACACCTTC. It encodes CASRSGDYGYTF. This chain uses TRBV2 with TRBJ1-2; perhaps TRBD1 as D (6 bases). The germline V and J ends were trimmed by 6 bases and 3 bases, with 8 bases remaining between them. Germline V lookup: CDR1 SNHLY, CDR2 FYNNEI. The CDR3 runs 12 residues.

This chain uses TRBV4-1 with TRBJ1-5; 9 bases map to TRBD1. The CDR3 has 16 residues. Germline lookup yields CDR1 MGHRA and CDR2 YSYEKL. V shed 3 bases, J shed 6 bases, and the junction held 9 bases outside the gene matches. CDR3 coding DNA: TGCGCCAGCAGCCAGGAGACCGGGACAGGGCGTCAGCCCCAGCATTTT. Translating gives CASSQETGTGRQPQHF.

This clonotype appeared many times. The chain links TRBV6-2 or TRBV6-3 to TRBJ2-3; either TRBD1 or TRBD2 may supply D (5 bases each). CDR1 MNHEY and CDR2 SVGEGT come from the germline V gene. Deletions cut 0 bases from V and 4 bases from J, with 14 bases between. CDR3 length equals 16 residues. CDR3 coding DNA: TGTGCCAGCAGTTACTCGACCGGGGCGCGGTCAGATACGCAGTATTTT. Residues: CASSYSTGARSDTQYF.

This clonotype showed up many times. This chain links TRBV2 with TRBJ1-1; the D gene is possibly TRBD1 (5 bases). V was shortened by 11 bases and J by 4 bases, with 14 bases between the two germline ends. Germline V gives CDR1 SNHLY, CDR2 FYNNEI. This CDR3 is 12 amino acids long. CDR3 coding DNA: TGTGCCGCAAGAGGGGTGGGCACTGAAGCTTTCTTT. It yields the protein CAARGVGTEAFF.

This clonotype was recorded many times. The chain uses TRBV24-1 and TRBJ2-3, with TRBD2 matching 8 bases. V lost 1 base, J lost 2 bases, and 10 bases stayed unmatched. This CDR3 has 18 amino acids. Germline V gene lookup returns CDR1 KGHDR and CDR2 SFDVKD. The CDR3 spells CATSDFIGRVLHTDTQYF. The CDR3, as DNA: TGTGCCACCAGTGATTTTATCGGGAGGGTCCTTCACACAGATACGCAGTATTTT.

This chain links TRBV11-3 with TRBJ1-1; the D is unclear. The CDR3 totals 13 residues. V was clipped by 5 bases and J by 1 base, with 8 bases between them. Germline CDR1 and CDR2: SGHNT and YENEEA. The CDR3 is CASSDNPNTEAFF. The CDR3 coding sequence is TGTGCCAGCAGCGATAATCCGAACACTGAAGCTTTCTTT.

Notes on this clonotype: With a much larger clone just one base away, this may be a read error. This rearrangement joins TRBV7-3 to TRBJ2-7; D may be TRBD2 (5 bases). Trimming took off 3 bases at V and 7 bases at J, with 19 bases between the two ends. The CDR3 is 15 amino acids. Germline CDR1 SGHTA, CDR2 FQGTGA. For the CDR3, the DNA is TGTGCCAGCAGCTTTTCCCGGGAAGCCCTCTGGGAGCAGTACTTC. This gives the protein CASSFSREALWEQYF.

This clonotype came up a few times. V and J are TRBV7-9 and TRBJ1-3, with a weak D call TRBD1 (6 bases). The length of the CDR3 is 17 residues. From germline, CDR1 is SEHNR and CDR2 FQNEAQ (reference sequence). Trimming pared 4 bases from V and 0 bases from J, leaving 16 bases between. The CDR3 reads CASSSPRGIDSGNTIYF. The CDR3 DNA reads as TGTGCCAGCAGCTCCCCCAGGGGAATAGACTCTGGAAACACCATATATTTT.

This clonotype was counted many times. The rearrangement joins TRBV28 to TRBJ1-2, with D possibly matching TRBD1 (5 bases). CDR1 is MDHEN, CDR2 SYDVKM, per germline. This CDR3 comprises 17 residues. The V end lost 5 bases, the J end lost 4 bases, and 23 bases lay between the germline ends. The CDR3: CASSLQTGSETAYGYTF. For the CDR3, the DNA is TGTGCCAGCAGTCTACAAACCGGGTCAGAGACAGCCTATGGCTACACCTTC.

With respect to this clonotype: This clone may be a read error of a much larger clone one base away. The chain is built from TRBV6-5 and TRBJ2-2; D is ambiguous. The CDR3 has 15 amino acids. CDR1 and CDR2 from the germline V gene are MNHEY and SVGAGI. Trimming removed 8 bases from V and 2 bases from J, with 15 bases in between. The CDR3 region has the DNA TGTGCCAGCGGGCCGCTTTCTTCTAACACCGGGGAGCTGTTTTTT. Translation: CASGPLSSNTGELFF.

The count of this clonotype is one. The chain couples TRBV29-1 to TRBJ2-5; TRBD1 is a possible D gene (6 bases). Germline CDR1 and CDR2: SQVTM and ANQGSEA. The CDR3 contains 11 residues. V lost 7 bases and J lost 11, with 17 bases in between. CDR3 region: CSADHRGTQYF. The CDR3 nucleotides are TGCAGCGCTGACCACAGAGGGACACAGTACTTC.